The 20 T cell receptor beta chains below were found in one sample sequenced in a study of cytomegalovirus exposure and HLA in healthy donors. Primers: 60 Vbeta forward and 13 Jbeta reverse. Sequencing was performed with immunoSEQ multiplex PCR; in TCRdb, only in-frame clones are kept and a portion is missing. In the table there are 150,000 to 170,000 clones, around 68% of which are singletons. The sequencing input was PBMCs. These receptor sequences come from a man between 25 and 39 years old in good health and CMV-seronegative.

Concerning this clone itself: Relative to the germline gene, one junction end is altered; a read error may explain this. The chain recombines TRBV7-2 with TRBJ2-3; 10 bases are shared with TRBD2. The CDR3 is 15 amino acids. Germline loops: CDR1 SGHTA, CDR2 FQGNSA. Written as DNA, the CDR3 is TGTGCCAGCAGCCTAGCGGGGGCCCCCCGTAGTACGCAGTATTTT. Amino acid sequence: CASSLAGAPRSTQYF.

The rearrangement joins TRBV7-9 to TRBJ1-1, with 7 bases identical to TRBD1. Unmatched junction bases numbered 7, after V lost 4 bases and J lost 11 bases. This CDR3 comprises 12 residues. Germline-derived CDR1 and CDR2 are SEHNR and FQNEAQ (reference sequence). CDR3 amino acids: CASSSDRTGAFF. The CDR3 nucleotides read TGTGCCAGCAGCTCGGACAGGACAGGTGCTTTCTTT.

The chain is built from TRBV28 and TRBJ1-5, with 7 bases aligning to TRBD1. The germline V gene encodes CDR1 MDHEN and CDR2 SYDVKM. The CDR3 runs to 15 residues. J was trimmed by 0 bases and V by 6 bases; bases with no gene match: 5. The CDR3 protein is CASSRTGYSNQPQHF. The CDR3 nucleotides read TGTGCCAGCAGCCGGACAGGTTATAGCAATCAGCCCCAGCATTTT. Based on the CDR3 plus reference TRBV28 and TRBJ1-5, the full variable domain is DVKVTQSSRYLVKRTGEKVFLECVQDMDHENMFWYRQDPGLGLRLIYFSYDVKMKEKGDIPEGYSVSREKKERFSLILESASTNQTSMYLCASSRTGYSNQPQHFGDGTRLSIL.

V usage is TRBV6-5 and J usage is TRBJ2-1, with 8 bases lining up with TRBD1. The CDR3 length is 15 residues. With 2 bases clipped from V and 6 bases from J, the junction kept 6 bases outside the gene matches. The V gene's germline CDR1 is MNHEY and CDR2 SVGAGI. The CDR3 nucleotides read TGTGCCAGCAGTTACGGACAGGGATTAGGCAATGAGCAGTTCTTC. It yields the protein CASSYGQGLGNEQFF.

The V gene is TRBV29-1, the J gene TRBJ2-7, with D unclear. Germline V lookup: CDR1 SQVTM, CDR2 ANQGSEA. CDR3 length: 12 amino acids. Trimming took 4 bases from V and 2 from J, leaving 9 bases between them. As DNA, the CDR3 is TGCAGCGTTGGTGGGCAAACCTACGAGCAGTACTTC. This translates into CSVGGQTYEQYF.

J is TRBJ2-1 and V is TRBV25-1; a weak D match, TRBD1 (5 bases). The CDR3 has 13 residues. In germline, CDR1 is MGHDK, CDR2 SYGVNS. Trimming removed 7 bases at V and 0 bases at J, with 7 bases between. The CDR3 bases are TGTGCCAGCAAGGACACCTCCTACAATGAGCAGTTCTTC. The encoded protein is CASKDTSYNEQFF.

J is TRBJ1-2 and V is TRBV7-9, with no clear D. Trimming stripped 5 bases from V and 4 bases from J, with 8 bases between. The CDR3 is 12 amino acids. Looked up from germline, CDR1 is SEHNR and CDR2 is FQNEAQ (reference sequence). The CDR3 nucleotides read TGTGCCAGCAGCGTCGGGTCCTATGGCTACACCTTC. Protein: CASSVGSYGYTF. The full variable domain, its missing parts supplied by reference TRBV7-9 and TRBJ1-2, is DTGVSQNPRHKITKRGQNVTFRCDPISEHNRLYWYRQTLGQGPEFLTYFQNEAQLEKSRLLSDRFSAERPKGSFSTLEIQRTEQGDSAMYLCASSVGSYGYTFGSGTRLTVV.

This clone has just one count. The chain is built from TRBV10-1 and TRBJ2-7, with 9 bases fitting TRBD1. V gave up 6 bases and J gave up 3 bases; unmatched junction bases: 6. Germline values: CDR1 WNHNN, CDR2 SYGVQD (reference sequence). The CDR3 loop spans 14 amino acids. The CDR3 bases are TGCGCCAGCAGAGAACAGGGGGCAGGCTACGAGCAGTACTTC. Translation gives CASREQGAGYEQYF.

The genes are TRBV5-5 and TRBJ1-4; D unresolved. The CDR3 runs to 14 residues. Trimming shortened V by 0 bases and J by 4 bases, and 7 bases separated the two germline ends. The germline V gene encodes CDR1 SGHKS and CDR2 YYEKEE (reference sequence). The CDR3 here is CASSLDGDNEKLFF. CDR3 in DNA: TGTGCCAGCAGCTTGGACGGAGATAATGAAAAACTGTTTTTT.

The CDR3 loop is CASSGRGGTTDTQYF. The CDR3 bases are TGTGCCAGCAGTGGAAGGGGGGGGACCACAGATACGCAGTATTTT. This rearrangement joins TRBV6-1 to TRBJ2-3; TRBD2 might be the D (7 bases). The V and J ends lost 4 bases and 2 bases respectively, with 13 bases between them. This CDR3 has 15 amino acids. Germline V CDR1 and CDR2: MNHNS, SASEGT.

The V gene is TRBV5-1, the J gene TRBJ2-7, with 9 positions matching TRBD1. CDR1 and CDR2 from the germline V gene are SGHRS and YFSETQ. The CDR3 covers 16 residues. J lost 7 bases, V lost 3 bases, and 14 bases had no gene match. The CDR3 DNA sequence: TGCGCCAGCAGCTCTGAACCGGGACAGGGAGTCGAGGAGCAGTACTTC. Translating it yields CASSSEPGQGVEEQYF. Using reference TRBV5-1 and TRBJ2-7 for the parts outside the CDR3, the full variable domain is KAGVTQTPRYLIKTRGQQVTLSCSPISGHRSVSWYQQTPGQGLQFLFEYFSETQRNKGNFPGRFSGRQFSNSRSEMNVSTLELGDSALYLCASSSEPGQGVEEQYFGPGTRLTVT.

The chain joins TRBV7-9 to TRBJ2-2; D is unresolved. The CDR3 is 19 amino acids. Per the germline V gene, CDR1 is SEHNR and CDR2 is FQNEAQ (reference sequence). Deletions cut 0 bases from V and 2 bases from J, with 19 bases between. CDR3 nucleotide sequence: TGTGCCAGCAGCTTAGCGGGCACAACACAAATTCCTAACACCGGGGAGCTGTTTTTT. It yields the protein CASSLAGTTQIPNTGELFF.

The chain recombines TRBV7-9 with TRBJ2-1, with 7 bases that match TRBD2. Germline V gene lookup returns CDR1 SEHNR and CDR2 FQNEAQ (reference sequence). V shed 5 bases and J 4 bases; nucleotides not matched to a gene: 2. This CDR3 has 13 residues. This CDR3 is CASSRAGYNEQFF. DNA of the CDR3: TGTGCCAGCAGCCGAGCGGGGTACAATGAGCAGTTCTTC. The whole variable domain, filled in from reference TRBV7-9 and TRBJ2-1, reads DTGVSQNPRHKITKRGQNVTFRCDPISEHNRLYWYRQTLGQGPEFLTYFQNEAQLEKSRLLSDRFSAERPKGSFSTLEIQRTEQGDSAMYLCASSRAGYNEQFFGPGTRLTVL.

This chain connects TRBV25-1 to TRBJ1-4; 7 nucleotides agree with TRBD1. The CDR3 spans 16 residues. Germline-derived CDR1 and CDR2 are MGHDK and SYGVNS. V was clipped by 5 bases and J by 8 bases; unmatched bases: 14. The CDR3 DNA sequence: TGTGCCAGCAGTCCTTCCCGGACAGGATTCGGGGAAAAACTGTTTTTT. It codes for CASSPSRTGFGEKLFF.

About this clone: At one of its ends the junction is not consistent with the germline gene, which may arise from a read error. The chain joins TRBV27 to TRBJ1-6; TRBD1 matches 9 bases. The CDR3 covers 14 residues. Looked up from germline, CDR1 is MNHEY and CDR2 is SMNVEV (reference sequence). CDR3 bases: TGTGCCAGCAGTCTCGGGACAGGGAATTCACCCCTCAACTTT. Protein: CASSLGTGNSPLNF.

This chain joins TRBV28 and TRBJ2-7; 8 bases map to TRBD1. This CDR3 has 14 amino acids. Germline CDR1 reads MDHEN; CDR2 reads SYDVKM. The V gene end was trimmed by 2 bases and the J gene end by 7 bases; junction bases not matched to a gene: 7. The CDR3 region has the DNA TGTGCCAGCAGTTTACCCGACAGGGGTCCTGAGCAGTACTTC. Its protein product is CASSLPDRGPEQYF.

The genes are TRBV27 and TRBJ1-1, with D possibly TRBD1 on 5 matching bases. Trimming removed 7 bases from V and 7 bases from J, with 16 bases in between. The CDR3 loop spans 13 amino acids. The germline V gene has CDR1 MNHEY and CDR2 SMNVEV (reference sequence). The DNA of the CDR3 is TGTGCCAGCATCCTCGGGGGATCCGGTGAAGCTTTCTTT. Residues: CASILGGSGEAFF.

This chain joins TRBV27 and TRBJ1-4; D ambiguous. In germline, CDR1 is MNHEY, CDR2 SMNVEV (reference sequence). There are 14 residues in the CDR3. V gave up 2 bases and J gave up 4 bases, with 8 bases separating them. As DNA, the CDR3 is TGTGCCAGCAGTTTAACACATTTTAATGAAAAACTGTTTTTT. It codes for CASSLTHFNEKLFF.

J is TRBJ2-1 and V is TRBV19; 10 nucleotides agree with TRBD2. Germline CDR1 reads LNHDA; CDR2 reads SQIVND (reference sequence). The CDR3 has 16 amino acids. J lost 8 bases, V lost 7 bases, and 14 bases had no gene match. The CDR3: CASTKAGGVRYDEQFF. In DNA form, the CDR3 reads TGTGCCAGTACTAAAGCGGGGGGGGTCCGTTACGATGAGCAGTTCTTC.

This chain links TRBV7-9 with TRBJ2-1; maybe TRBD2 (6 bases). The germline V gene encodes CDR1 SEHNR and CDR2 FQNEAQ (reference sequence). Trimming removed 5 bases from V and 2 bases from J, with 22 bases in between. The CDR3 is made up of 18 amino acids. The CDR3: CASSPTGTSKGPYNEQFF. CDR3 coding DNA: TGTGCCAGCAGCCCGACCGGGACTTCTAAGGGGCCCTACAATGAGCAGTTCTTC.